The entry that follows covers one TCR beta chain sequence. The CDR3 has 18 amino acids. Per germline, CDR1 SGHNT and CDR2 YYREEE (reference sequence). V dropped 2 bases and J dropped 0; count of bases not matched to a gene: 10. This sample was included in a study of blood T cell repertoires in COVID-19. On the study more broadly: PBMCs, B-cell-depleted T cells, or T cells provided the cDNA or gDNA that made up the material.

Original data processing: From reference gene primer amplification, estimates of nucleated cell counts were derived. Produced via immunoSEQ multiplex PCR; TCRdb's table is partial and in-frame only. The V and J calls and clone size are taken from that table; D and trimming were inferred from the DNA. The data show over 200,000 clones, around 85% seen once. The clonotype originates from a woman aged 30 to 39 who had recovered from COVID-19. The gene calls are TRBV5-4 and TRBJ2-7; 11 nucleotides agree with TRBD2. The sequencing sample was made of peripheral blood. Here the CDR3 reads CASSFGLAGGAGSYEQYF. The CDR3 nucleotides read TGTGCCAGCAGCTTCGGTCTAGCGGGGGGCGCGGGCTCCTACGAGCAGTACTTC.